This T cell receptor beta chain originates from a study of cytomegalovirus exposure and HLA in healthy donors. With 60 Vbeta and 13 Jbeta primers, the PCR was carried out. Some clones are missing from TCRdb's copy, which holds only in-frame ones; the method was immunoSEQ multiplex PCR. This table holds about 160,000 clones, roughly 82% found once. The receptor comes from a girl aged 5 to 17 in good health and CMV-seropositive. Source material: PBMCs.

The CDR3 DNA is TGTGCCAGTAGTGTTACTAGCGGGACGATCTACGAGCAGTACTTC. Translated: CASSVTSGTIYEQYF. The V gene is TRBV19, the J gene TRBJ2-7; TRBD2 aligns across 10 bases. The CDR3 has 15 residues. Germline CDR1 reads LNHDA; CDR2 reads SQIVND (reference sequence). V shed 5 bases, J shed 3 bases, and the junction held 7 bases outside the gene matches. Combining the CDR3 with reference TRBV19 and TRBJ2-7 gives the whole variable domain DGGITQSPKYLFRKEGQNVTLSCEQNLNHDAMYWYRQDPGQGLRLIYYSQIVNDFQKGDIAEGYSVSREKKESFPLTVTSAQKNPTAFYLCASSVTSGTIYEQYFGPGTRLTVT.